The 21 T cell receptor beta chains presented below share a single source sample, sequenced in a study of human T cells and chemical hapten exposure. Via MiXCR, TCRdb re-called the RACE reads, giving one row per CDR3 protein. The table lists about 48,000 distinct CDR3 sequences, 9.9% of them singletons, with around a sixth in the top ten. The time point denotes: patch test 3, about 24 weeks after DPC sensitization. The treatment was: therapeutic diphenylcyclopropenone sensitization with weekly scalp DPC. Sequenced here: whole blood, sampled in connection with sensitization to the hapten diphenylcyclopropenone (DPC). All receptors come from a woman aged 40-49 years with alopecia areata. Some clones in this sample may be carry-over from other donors' samples.

The CDR3 DNA sequence: TGCAGCGTTGGGGGGTCGGGGCAGGCAGAGACCCAGTACTTC. It specifies CSVGGSGQAETQYF. This rearrangement joins TRBV29-1 to TRBJ2-5; either TRBD1 or TRBD2 may fit D (5 bases each). The CDR3 runs to 14 residues. Per germline, CDR1 SQVTM and CDR2 ANQGSEA. The V gene lost 4 bases and the J gene lost 4 bases, with 16 bases spanning the gap. Variable domain in full (rest from reference TRBV29-1 and TRBJ2-5): SAVISQKPSRDICQRGTSLTIQCQVDSQVTMMFWYRQQPGQSLTLIATANQGSEATYESGFVIDKFPISRPNLTFSTLTVSNMSPEDSSIYLCSVGGSGQAETQYFGPGTRLLVL.

This clonotype appeared a few times. This rearrangement joins TRBV29-1 to TRBJ2-3, with 9 nucleotides matching TRBD2. Germline CDR1 SQVTM, CDR2 ANQGSEA. The CDR3 has 15 residues. V trimming: 1 base; J trimming: 5 bases; junction bases outside the gene matches: 7. The CDR3 here is CSVEGVAGALDTQYF. CDR3 sequence (DNA): TGCAGCGTTGAAGGGGTAGCGGGGGCCTTAGATACGCAGTATTTT.

This clonotype has ten or more counts. The chain recombines TRBV19 with TRBJ2-7, with D perhaps matching TRBD1 (6 bases). Germline V gives CDR1 LNHDA, CDR2 SQIVND (reference sequence). V gave up 1 base and J gave up 3 bases, with 7 bases separating them. There are 13 residues in the CDR3. CDR3 sequence (DNA): TGTGCCAGTAGTATAGGAGGGGGCTACGAGCAGTACTTC. Translated: CASSIGGGYEQYF.

This chain joins TRBV29-1 and TRBJ1-3, with a weak D call TRBD1 (5 bases). This CDR3 region has 13 residues. Germline assignment: CDR1 SQVTM and CDR2 ANQGSEA. V lost 6 bases and J lost 4, with 13 bases in between. In DNA, the CDR3 is TGCAGCGTGGGTGGGGGTACGGGAAACACCATATATTTT. It specifies CSVGGGTGNTIYF.

This clonotype was counted at least ten times. DNA of the CDR3: TGTGCCACCAGCAGAGCCATCAGGGATGATGAAAAACTGTTTTTT. Translating it yields CATSRAIRDDEKLFF. The chain joins TRBV15 to TRBJ1-4; TRBD1 is a possible D gene (5 bases). Germline assignment: CDR1 LNHNV and CDR2 YYDKDF (reference sequence). Trimming cost V 1 base and J 6 bases, with 12 bases left between them. This CDR3 contains 15 residues. Supplemented by reference TRBV15 and TRBJ1-4, the full variable domain reads DAMVIQNPRYQVTQFGKPVTLSCSQTLNHNVMYWYQQKSSQAPKLLFHYYDKDFNNEADTPDNFQSRRPNTSFCFLDIRSPGLGDTAMYLCATSRAIRDDEKLFFGSGTQLSVL.

This clonotype was found a few times. The chain has TRBV5-1 and TRBJ2-5; D not resolved. The germline V gene has CDR1 SGHRS and CDR2 YFSETQ. The CDR3 runs 13 residues. V gave up 1 base and J gave up 5 bases, with 9 bases separating them. The CDR3 spells CASSLTARETQYF. The CDR3 DNA is TGCGCCAGCAGCTTGACAGCGCGGGAGACCCAGTACTTC. The whole variable domain, remainder taken from reference TRBV5-1 and TRBJ2-5, is KAGVTQTPRYLIKTRGQQVTLSCSPISGHRSVSWYQQTPGQGLQFLFEYFSETQRNKGNFPGRFSGRQFSNSRSEMNVSTLELGDSALYLCASSLTARETQYFGPGTRLLVL.

This clonotype was counted a few times. This rearrangement joins TRBV2 to TRBJ2-3; a weak D match, TRBD2 (6 bases). The CDR3 consists of 16 residues. V was shortened by 7 bases and J by 0 bases, with 17 bases between the two germline ends. Germline V gene data show CDR1 as SNHLY and CDR2 as FYNNEI. CDR3 nucleotides: TGTGCCAGCACAAAATCAAGCGGGCCCAGCACAGATACGCAGTATTTT. It specifies CASTKSSGPSTDTQYF. Full variable domain (remainder filled in from reference TRBV2 and TRBJ2-3): EPEVTQTPSHQVTQMGQEVILRCVPISNHLYFYWYRQILGQKVEFLVSFYNNEISEKSEIFDDQFSVERPDGSNFTLKIRSTKLEDSAMYFCASTKSSGPSTDTQYFGPGTRLTVL.

Comment on this clonotype: A much larger clone lies a single base off, so this may be a read error. The rearrangement uses TRBV6-1 and TRBJ1-2; D remains unclear. Germline V gives CDR1 MNHNS, CDR2 SASEGT. V lost 4 bases to trimming and J lost 3 bases, with 12 bases between them. This CDR3 is 14 amino acids long. This CDR3 reads CASSAWIIDYGYTF. Written as DNA, the CDR3 is TGTGCCAGCAGTGCCTGGATCATAGACTATGGCTACACCTTC.

Only a few counts were recorded for this clonotype. The J gene is TRBJ1-1, the V gene TRBV7-2, with D uncertain. The CDR3 runs 14 residues. The germline gives CDR1 SGHTA, CDR2 FQGNSA. V lost 2 bases to trimming and J lost 1 base, with 8 bases between them. Here the CDR3 DNA reads TGTGCCAGCAGCTTATCGAGGACGAACACTGAAGCTTTCTTT. This encodes CASSLSRTNTEAFF.

This chain joins TRBV28 and TRBJ2-1; D gene uncertain. The CDR3 covers 14 residues. Germline values: CDR1 MDHEN, CDR2 SYDVKM. V was pared by 6 bases and J by 1 base, with 10 bases between. Written as DNA, the CDR3 is TGTGCCAGCAGACGAGACGGGTCCTACAATGAGCAGTTCTTC. Translating gives CASRRDGSYNEQFF.

V gene TRBV19 combines with J gene TRBJ2-2, with 9 bases lining up with TRBD1. V dropped 6 bases and J dropped 0; count of bases not matched to a gene: 8. This CDR3 contains 17 residues. The germline V gene encodes CDR1 LNHDA and CDR2 SQIVND (reference sequence). The CDR3 loop reads CASSWGGQGANTGELFF. The DNA of the CDR3 is TGTGCCAGTAGCTGGGGGGGACAGGGAGCGAACACCGGGGAGCTGTTTTTT.

In this sample, this clonotype turned up many times. The J gene is TRBJ1-3, the V gene TRBV4-3; D possibly corresponds to TRBD1 (6 bases). From germline, CDR1 is LGHNA and CDR2 YSLEER. The V end lost 3 bases, the J end lost 9 bases, and 15 bases lay between the germline ends. The length of the CDR3 is 14 residues. CDR3 in amino acids: CASSQELRTATIYF. The CDR3 DNA sequence: TGCGCCAGCAGCCAGGAATTAAGGACAGCCACCATATATTTT.

There are many counts of this clonotype. This rearrangement joins TRBV4-2 to TRBJ2-5; no reliable D call. Trimming took 0 bases from V and 0 from J, leaving 5 bases between them. The CDR3 totals 14 residues. The V gene's germline CDR1 is LGHNA and CDR2 YNFKEQ. The CDR3 DNA sequence: TGTGCCAGCAGCCAAGATGTCTACCAAGAGACCCAGTACTTC. As protein: CASSQDVYQETQYF.

This clonotype has only a few counts. V and J are TRBV3-1 and TRBJ2-1; D is perhaps TRBD1 (8 bases). Trimming took off 4 bases at V and 10 bases at J, with 23 bases between the two ends. The length of the CDR3 is 16 residues. Germline V CDR1 and CDR2: LGHDT, YNNKEL (reference sequence). The CDR3: CASSLYATGEGIEQFF. The CDR3 region has the DNA TGTGCCAGCAGCCTTTACGCGACAGGGGAGGGGATCGAGCAGTTCTTC.

In its sample, this clonotype was seen a few times. The genes are TRBV5-1 and TRBJ1-5, with 7 bases lining up with TRBD1. Germline V CDR1 and CDR2: SGHRS, YFSETQ. This CDR3 is built from 15 residues. V gave up 0 bases and J gave up 4 bases; unmatched junction bases: 4. The CDR3 nucleotides read TGCGCCAGCAGCTTGGGGGCAGGGGGGAATCAGCCCCAGCATTTT. Encoded protein: CASSLGAGGNQPQHF.

The rearrangement joins TRBV28 to TRBJ1-5; D is possibly TRBD1 (5 bases). Germline V CDR1 and CDR2: MDHEN, SYDVKM. This CDR3 region has 14 residues. V gave up 8 bases and J gave up 2 bases, with 13 bases separating them. The CDR3 loop reads CASYPGRGNQPQHF. CDR3 DNA: TGTGCCAGCTATCCGGGCAGGGGCAATCAGCCCCAGCATTTT.

This clonotype ranks as medium-sized (0.01 to 0.1%). The chain links TRBV7-9 to TRBJ1-2; no firm D call. The V end was cut by 5 bases, the J end by 2 bases, with 9 bases between. The germline gives CDR1 SEHNR, CDR2 FQNEAQ (reference sequence). The CDR3 sequence is 13 residues long. The CDR3 region has the DNA TGTGCCAGCAGCCCGACACTAAACTATGGCTACACCTTC. This gives the protein CASSPTLNYGYTF.

The chain is built from TRBV4-2 and TRBJ1-2; D unclear. Looked up from germline, CDR1 is LGHNA and CDR2 is YNFKEQ. The V and J ends lost 4 bases and 4 bases respectively, with 13 bases between them. This CDR3 is 14 amino acids long. In nucleotides, the CDR3 is TGTGCCAGCAGCCTCAAGGGAAGTCCCTATGGCTACACCTTC. Protein product: CASSLKGSPYGYTF.

The rearrangement links TRBV18 to TRBJ2-5; perhaps TRBD1 as D (6 bases). V lost 1 base and J 2 bases, leaving 14 bases between the germline ends. Germline lookup yields CDR1 KGHSH and CDR2 LQKENI. CDR3 size: 16 residues. As DNA, the CDR3 is TGTGCCAGCTCACCACAGATCGACAGGCGGCAAGAGACCCAGTACTTC. Translating it yields CASSPQIDRRQETQYF.

The chain uses TRBV12-3 or TRBV12-4 and TRBJ1-1, with D possibly being TRBD1 (5 bases). V was shortened by 6 bases and J by 3 bases, with 20 bases between the two germline ends. The CDR3 loop spans 16 amino acids. DNA of the CDR3: TGTGCCAGCAGCAAGCCTAGGGGTAGGCTGGACACTGAAGCTTTCTTT. Its protein product is CASSKPRGRLDTEAFF.

This clonotype was observed at least ten times. The rearrangement uses TRBV5-1 and TRBJ1-1, with 7 bases fitting TRBD1. Unmatched junction bases numbered 4, after V lost 4 bases and J lost 4 bases. The CDR3 has 13 residues. From germline, CDR1 is SGHRS and CDR2 YFSETQ. The CDR3 nucleotides read TGCGCCAGCAGCCACGGGACAGTCACTGAAGCTTTCTTT. It is translated as CASSHGTVTEAFF.